These 29 T cell receptor beta chains were all obtained from the same sample, sequenced in a study of immunodeficiency. General study results and limits: CD4+ V-J pairing and productive entropy appeared similar in patients and controls.

The antigens these receptors bind are not known. Libraries were prepared by immunoSEQ multiplex PCR; TCRdb keeps only in-frame clonotypes and omits some of them. Among 2,300 or so clones listed, roughly nine tenths were seen once. The sequencing sample was made of CD4+ T cells from blood. These receptor sequences come from a woman aged 18-29 years with POLD1 deficiency.

J is TRBJ2-3 and V is TRBV27; D call uncertain. Trimming shortened V by 6 bases and J by 2 bases, and 9 bases separated the two germline ends. From germline, CDR1 is MNHEY and CDR2 SMNVEV (reference sequence). CDR3 length: 13 residues. The CDR3 here is CASRFIATDTQYF. CDR3 coding DNA: TGTGCCAGCAGGTTTATAGCCACAGATACGCAGTATTTT.

The chain is built from TRBV19 and TRBJ2-6; 10 positions agree with TRBD2. The CDR3 loop spans 18 amino acids. Germline CDR1 reads LNHDA; CDR2 reads SQIVND (reference sequence). The V and J ends lost 7 bases and 2 bases, in that order; junction bases with no gene match: 11. CDR3 loop: CASTALAGVWPGANVLTF. The CDR3 DNA follows: TGTGCCAGTACCGCCCTAGCGGGAGTATGGCCTGGGGCCAACGTCCTGACTTTC.

The rearrangement links TRBV18 to TRBJ1-2; D call uncertain. The CDR3 contains 14 residues. Trimming removed 1 base at V and 3 bases at J, with 9 bases between. Germline V gene lookup returns CDR1 KGHSH and CDR2 LQKENI. This CDR3 is CASSPLPGDYGYTF. The DNA of the CDR3 is TGTGCCAGCTCACCACTTCCCGGGGACTATGGCTACACCTTC.

The chain has TRBV28 and TRBJ2-5, with TRBD1 matching 7 bases. This CDR3 contains 13 residues. From germline, CDR1 is MDHEN and CDR2 SYDVKM. V was pared by 10 bases and J by 3 bases, with 8 bases of the junction left unmatched. The CDR3 region is CAIRGLVKETQYF. CDR3 coding DNA: TGTGCCATAAGGGGGCTGGTCAAAGAGACCCAGTACTTC.

The chain joins TRBV3-1 (or the pseudogene TRBV3-2) to TRBJ2-4; the D gene could be TRBD1 or TRBD2 (6 bases each). The CDR3 consists of 14 residues. V lost 4 bases and J 3 bases, leaving 10 bases between the germline ends. The V gene's germline CDR1 is LGHDT and CDR2 YNNKEL (reference sequence). As DNA, the CDR3 is TGTGCCAGCAGCCTCAGGGGAGGCAAAAACATTCAGTACTTC. It codes for CASSLRGGKNIQYF.

The chain recombines TRBV5-1 with TRBJ2-1; a possible D gene is TRBD2 (7 bases). Trimming cost V 1 base and J 4 bases, with 21 bases left between them. The CDR3 runs 18 residues. CDR1 SGHRS and CDR2 YFSETQ come from the germline V gene. Here the CDR3 reads CASSLRSGTSLSYNEQFF. As DNA, the CDR3 is TGCGCCAGCAGCTTGCGAAGCGGGACATCACTCAGTTACAATGAGCAGTTCTTC.

The rearrangement uses TRBV5-6 and TRBJ1-3, with D unresolved. This CDR3 comprises 16 residues. V gave up 4 bases and J gave up 3 bases, with 17 bases separating them. Looked up from germline, CDR1 is SGHDT and CDR2 is YYEEEE. In DNA form, the CDR3 reads TGTGCCAGCAGCCCAGGACGGGCGGTAGTTGGAAACACCATATATTTT. It specifies CASSPGRAVVGNTIYF. Full variable domain (missing parts from reference TRBV5-6 and TRBJ1-3): DAGVTQSPTHLIKTRGQQVTLRCSPKSGHDTVSWYQQALGQGPQFIFQYYEEEERQRGNFPDRFSGHQFPNYSSELNVNALLLGDSALYLCASSPGRAVVGNTIYFGEGSWLTVV.

The CDR3 loop reads CASSITGGQGKTQYF. CDR3 bases: TGTGCCAGTAGTATAACGGGCGGACAGGGAAAGACCCAGTACTTC. The rearrangement uses TRBV19 and TRBJ2-5; 8 bases line up with TRBD1. Trimming cost V 2 bases and J 6 bases; bases outside gene matches: 8. The germline gives CDR1 LNHDA, CDR2 SQIVND (reference sequence). CDR3 length: 15 residues.

The chain combines TRBV15 with TRBJ1-5; D unclear. Germline V gene sequence: CDR1 LNHNV, CDR2 YYDKDF (reference sequence). The V end was cut by 5 bases, the J end by 3 bases, with 20 bases between. CDR3 length: 17 amino acids. This CDR3 is CATSPLKRGGVNQPQHF. Written as DNA, the CDR3 is TGTGCCACCAGCCCCTTAAAGCGCGGAGGAGTCAATCAGCCCCAGCATTTT.

The genes are TRBV27 and TRBJ2-1; 12 nucleotides agree with TRBD2. Germline values: CDR1 MNHEY, CDR2 SMNVEV (reference sequence). The CDR3 totals 15 residues. V dropped 3 bases and J dropped 7; count of bases not matched to a gene: 4. The chain's CDR3 is CASSLTSGRVNEQFF. In nucleotides, the CDR3 is TGTGCCAGCAGTTTGACTAGCGGGAGAGTGAATGAGCAGTTCTTC.

This clone was seen just once. The chain links TRBV5-4 to TRBJ1-2, with D possibly being TRBD1 (5 bases). From germline, CDR1 is SGHNT and CDR2 YYREEE (reference sequence). V lost 2 bases and J lost 2, with 10 bases in between. This CDR3 is 14 amino acids long. The CDR3 nucleotides read TGTGCCAGCAGCTTAAGGGGCCCCAACTATGGCTACACCTTC. Encoded protein: CASSLRGPNYGYTF.

The chain joins TRBV4-2 to TRBJ2-2, with D perhaps TRBD2 (5 bases). In germline, CDR1 is LGHNA, CDR2 YNFKEQ. The length of the CDR3 is 16 residues. The ends were cut back, 3 bases at V and 2 bases at J, with 13 bases in the middle. The CDR3 here is CASSHLQRTNTGELFF. In DNA form, the CDR3 reads TGTGCCAGCAGCCATCTCCAGCGGACCAACACCGGGGAGCTGTTTTTT.

Only one count was recorded for this clone. The junction departs from germline at one end; a sequencing error may be responsible. The J gene is TRBJ1-2, the V gene TRBV20-1; TRBD1 matches 10 bases. The V gene's germline CDR1 is DFQATT and CDR2 SNEGSKA (reference sequence). The CDR3 covers 13 residues. The DNA of the CDR3 is TGCAGTGCTACTGAAGGGACAGGGGCCGTGTCACTATTC. It is translated as CSATEGTGAVSLF.

V and J are TRBV2 and TRBJ2-3; 9 positions match TRBD2. V was pared by 5 bases and J by 5 bases, with 11 bases of the junction left unmatched. The CDR3 is made up of 16 amino acids. In germline, CDR1 is SNHLY, CDR2 FYNNEI. In DNA form, the CDR3 reads TGTGCCAGCAGTCCCGGACTAGCGCTCTGGGTAGATACGCAGTATTTT. Amino acids: CASSPGLALWVDTQYF.

The chain uses TRBV7-8 and TRBJ1-5; D might be TRBD1 (5 bases). Per germline, CDR1 SGHVS and CDR2 FQNEAQ. The length of the CDR3 is 16 residues. V dropped 8 bases and J dropped 1 base, with 18 bases sitting between them. The CDR3: CASSSRGGMSNQPQHF. CDR3 DNA: TGTGCCAGCTCGTCCCGGGGCGGAATGAGCAATCAGCCCCAGCATTTT.

The V gene is TRBV5-8, the J gene TRBJ2-1; 7 nucleotides agree with TRBD1. Looked up from germline, CDR1 is SGHTS and CDR2 is YDEGEE. V was pared by 0 bases and J by 4 bases, with 13 bases of the junction left unmatched. The CDR3 covers 18 residues. Here the CDR3 DNA reads TGTGCCAGCAGCTTGGTCACAGGGGCCTCCTCGGGTTACAATGAGCAGTTCTTC. Its translation is CASSLVTGASSGYNEQFF.

The chain has TRBV7-6 and TRBJ1-2, with D perhaps TRBD1 (5 bases). The CDR3 extends over 14 amino acids. Germline loops: CDR1 SGHVS, CDR2 FNYEAQ. V lost 5 bases and J lost 1, with 11 bases in between. In DNA form, the CDR3 reads TGTGCCAGCAGCCCCGGCAGGGATAACTATGGCTACACCTTC. This codes for CASSPGRDNYGYTF.

The chain employs TRBV28 and TRBJ2-1; D possibly uses TRBD1 or TRBD2 (5 bases each). Looked up from germline, CDR1 is MDHEN and CDR2 is SYDVKM. V gave up 3 bases and J gave up 2 bases, with 8 bases separating them. This CDR3 is 14 amino acids long. In DNA form, the CDR3 reads TGTGCCAGCAGTTTGGGGGTAGCCTACAATGAGCAGTTCTTC. As protein: CASSLGVAYNEQFF.

V gene TRBV2 combines with J gene TRBJ2-5; D perhaps matches TRBD2 (6 bases). This CDR3 has 12 residues. The germline gives CDR1 SNHLY, CDR2 FYNNEI. V shed 6 bases and J shed 1 base, with 6 bases lying between them. This CDR3 is CASRLAQETQYF. In nucleotides, the CDR3 is TGTGCCAGCAGACTAGCCCAAGAGACCCAGTACTTC. Drawing the rest from reference TRBV2 and TRBJ2-5, the complete variable domain is EPEVTQTPSHQVTQMGQEVILRCVPISNHLYFYWYRQILGQKVEFLVSFYNNEISEKSEIFDDQFSVERPDGSNFTLKIRSTKLEDSAMYFCASRLAQETQYFGPGTRLLVL.

CDR3 nucleotides: TGTGCCAGCAGTTTATATCAGGCAAATGAAAAACTGTTTTTT. Its protein is CASSLYQANEKLFF. The gene calls are TRBV28 and TRBJ1-4; D gene uncertain. V lost 1 base and J lost 5, with 8 bases in between. The CDR3 extends over 14 amino acids. Per the germline V gene, CDR1 is MDHEN and CDR2 is SYDVKM.

The chain couples TRBV3-1 (or the pseudogene TRBV3-2) to TRBJ2-1, with D possibly being TRBD1 (6 bases). The CDR3 covers 14 residues. The germline V gene has CDR1 LGHDT and CDR2 YNNKEL (reference sequence). The ends were cut back, 2 bases at V and 12 bases at J, with 17 bases in the middle. The CDR3 DNA sequence: TGTGCCAGCAGCCAACAACAGGGAGACAAGGGGCAGTTCTTC. It specifies CASSQQQGDKGQFF.

This rearrangement joins TRBV28 to TRBJ1-5; D uncertain. CDR1 and CDR2 from the germline V gene are MDHEN and SYDVKM. Trimming pared 7 bases from V and 0 bases from J, leaving 13 bases between. The CDR3 contains 15 residues. The CDR3 DNA reads TGTGCCAGCAACTCCGGACTGGATAGCAATCAGCCCCAGCATTTT. Its protein product is CASNSGLDSNQPQHF.

This clone was seen a few times. This chain joins TRBV6-5 and TRBJ1-6; D perhaps matches TRBD1 (6 bases). Germline-derived CDR1 and CDR2 are MNHEY and SVGAGI. The V gene lost 8 bases and the J gene lost 14 bases, with 16 bases spanning the gap. The CDR3 totals 12 residues. The CDR3 region is CASGQGQFSLHF. In nucleotides, the CDR3 is TGTGCCAGCGGCCAAGGACAGTTCTCCCTCCACTTT.

The J gene is TRBJ2-2, the V gene TRBV2; D unresolved. The CDR3 is made up of 14 amino acids. Germline CDR1 reads SNHLY; CDR2 reads FYNNEI. The V gene lost 4 bases and the J gene lost 10 bases, with 16 bases spanning the gap. CDR3 sequence (DNA): TGTGCCAGCAGTGTGCACATCCTCGGTTCGGAGCTGTTTTTT. Encoded protein: CASSVHILGSELFF.

The CDR3 coding sequence is TGCAGCGTTGAAGAACGACAGTCCTTCTTCTTT. It translates to CSVEERQSFFF. The V and J genes are TRBV29-1 and TRBJ1-1; a weak D match, TRBD1 (5 bases). Germline loops: CDR1 SQVTM, CDR2 ANQGSEA. This CDR3 contains 11 residues. Between the trimmed V and J ends, which lost 0 bases and 14 bases, there was a span of 13 bases.

This chain joins TRBV7-9 and TRBJ1-5, with D maybe TRBD1 (5 bases). The CDR3 has 15 amino acids. V gave up 1 base and J gave up 0 bases, with 7 bases separating them. Germline V lookup: CDR1 SEHNR, CDR2 FQNEAQ (reference sequence). In nucleotides, the CDR3 is TGTGCCAGCAGCTTAGACAGGCTTAGCAATCAGCCCCAGCATTTT. Translating gives CASSLDRLSNQPQHF.

This chain links TRBV6-6 with TRBJ1-6; a possible D gene is TRBD1 (5 bases). The ends were cut back, 5 bases at V and 6 bases at J, with 11 bases in the middle. From germline, CDR1 is MNHNY and CDR2 SVGAGI (reference sequence). This CDR3 has 14 amino acids. The DNA for the CDR3 is TGTGCCAGCAGTAGCGGGGGGGTTAATTCACCCCTCCACTTT. Translation: CASSSGGVNSPLHF.

This chain joins TRBV30 and TRBJ1-4, with 8 bases aligning to TRBD1. Losses at the gene ends were 5 bases for V and 8 bases for J; bases not matched to a gene: 7. Germline loops: CDR1 GTSNPN, CDR2 SVGIG (reference sequence). The CDR3 loop spans 13 amino acids. The CDR3 DNA reads as TGTGCCTGGGGGGGACAGGCGGGGGAAAAACTGTTTTTT. This translates into CAWGGQAGEKLFF.

CDR3 loop: CASSYARNTGELFF. The DNA for the CDR3 is TGTGCCAGCAGCTACGCCAGGAACACCGGGGAGCTGTTTTTT. The chain has TRBV5-4 and TRBJ2-2; D gene uncertain. Germline V lookup: CDR1 SGHNT, CDR2 YYREEE (reference sequence). This CDR3 has 14 residues. Deletions cut 3 bases from V and 1 base from J, with 7 bases between.